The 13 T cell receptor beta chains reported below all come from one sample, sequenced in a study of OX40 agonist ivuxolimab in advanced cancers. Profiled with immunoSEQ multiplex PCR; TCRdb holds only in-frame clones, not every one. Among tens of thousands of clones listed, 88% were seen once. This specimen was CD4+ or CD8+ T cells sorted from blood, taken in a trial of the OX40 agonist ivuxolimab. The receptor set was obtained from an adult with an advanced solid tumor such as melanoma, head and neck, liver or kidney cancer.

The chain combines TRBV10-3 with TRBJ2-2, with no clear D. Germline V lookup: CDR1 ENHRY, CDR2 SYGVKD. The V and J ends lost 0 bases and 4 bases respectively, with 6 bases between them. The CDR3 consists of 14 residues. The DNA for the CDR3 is TGTGCCATCAGTGAGTCGTTGATCACCGGGGAGCTGTTTTTT. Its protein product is CAISESLITGELFF.

CDR3 nucleotide sequence: TGTGCCAGCAGCTTGGGGCCCTTGAACACTGAAGCTTTCTTT. Translating it yields CASSLGPLNTEAFF. V usage is TRBV5-6 and J usage is TRBJ1-1; D gene ambiguous. The V gene's germline CDR1 is SGHDT and CDR2 YYEEEE. V was cut by 0 bases and J by 0 bases, with 6 bases left in between. This CDR3 spans 14 amino acids.

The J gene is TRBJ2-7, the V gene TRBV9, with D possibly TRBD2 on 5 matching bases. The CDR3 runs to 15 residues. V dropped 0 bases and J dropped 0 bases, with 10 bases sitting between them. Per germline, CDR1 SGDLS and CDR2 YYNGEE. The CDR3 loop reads CASSVDGLSSYEQYF. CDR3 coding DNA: TGTGCCAGCAGCGTAGACGGACTTAGCTCCTACGAGCAGTACTTC.

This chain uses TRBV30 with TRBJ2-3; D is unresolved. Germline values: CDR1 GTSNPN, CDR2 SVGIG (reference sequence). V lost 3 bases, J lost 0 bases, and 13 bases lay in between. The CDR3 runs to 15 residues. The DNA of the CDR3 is TGTGCCTGGAGATTGACTGGAACTAGCACAGATACGCAGTATTTT. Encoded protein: CAWRLTGTSTDTQYF.

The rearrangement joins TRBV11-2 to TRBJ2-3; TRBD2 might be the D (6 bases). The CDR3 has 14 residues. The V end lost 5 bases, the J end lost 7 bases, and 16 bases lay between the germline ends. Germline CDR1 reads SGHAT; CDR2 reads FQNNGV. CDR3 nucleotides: TGTGCCAGCAGCCCTGGCGGGGCCCGATATACGCAGTATTTT. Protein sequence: CASSPGGARYTQYF. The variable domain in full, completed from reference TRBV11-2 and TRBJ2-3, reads EAGVAQSPRYKIIEKRQSVAFWCNPISGHATLYWYQQILGQGPKLLIQFQNNGVVDDSQLPKDRFSAERLKGVDSTLKIQPAKLEDSAVYLCASSPGGARYTQYFGPGTRLTVL.

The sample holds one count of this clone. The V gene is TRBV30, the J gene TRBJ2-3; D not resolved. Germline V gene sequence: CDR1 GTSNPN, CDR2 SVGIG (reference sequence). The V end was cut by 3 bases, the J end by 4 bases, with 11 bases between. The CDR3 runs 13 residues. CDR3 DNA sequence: TGTGCCTGGAGCGGTAGTAGTGCAGATACGCAGTATTTT. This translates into CAWSGSSADTQYF.

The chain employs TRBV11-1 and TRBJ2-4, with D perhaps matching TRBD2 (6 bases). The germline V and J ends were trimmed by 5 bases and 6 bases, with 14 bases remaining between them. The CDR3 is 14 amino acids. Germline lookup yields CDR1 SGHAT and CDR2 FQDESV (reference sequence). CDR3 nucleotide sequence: TGTGCCAGCAGCCACCGGGAGCTGGGAAACATTCAGTACTTC. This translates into CASSHRELGNIQYF.

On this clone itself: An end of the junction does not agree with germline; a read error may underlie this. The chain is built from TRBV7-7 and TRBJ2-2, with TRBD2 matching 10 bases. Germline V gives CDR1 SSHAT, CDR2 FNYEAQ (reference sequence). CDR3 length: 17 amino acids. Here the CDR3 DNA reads TGTGCTAGCAGCTTAGGGCTAGCGGGAGAGGGGACCGGGGAGCTGTTTTTT. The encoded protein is CASSLGLAGEGTGELFF.

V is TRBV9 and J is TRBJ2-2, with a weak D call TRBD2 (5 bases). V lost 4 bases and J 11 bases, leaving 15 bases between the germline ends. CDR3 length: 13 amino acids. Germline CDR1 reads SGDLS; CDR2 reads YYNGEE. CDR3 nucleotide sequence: TGTGCCAGCAGCCCCGGACTGGCCGTAGAGCTGTTTTTT. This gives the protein CASSPGLAVELFF.

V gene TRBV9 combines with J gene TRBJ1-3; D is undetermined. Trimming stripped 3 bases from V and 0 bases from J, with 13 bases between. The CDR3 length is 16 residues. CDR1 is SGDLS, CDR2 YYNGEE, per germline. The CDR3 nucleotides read TGTGCCAGCAGCGGCCGCGGACGGAACTCTGGAAACACCATATATTTT. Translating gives CASSGRGRNSGNTIYF.

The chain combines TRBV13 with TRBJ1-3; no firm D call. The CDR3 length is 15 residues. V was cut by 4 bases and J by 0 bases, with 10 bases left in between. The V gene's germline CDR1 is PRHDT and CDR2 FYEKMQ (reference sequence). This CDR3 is CASSYLESSGNTIYF. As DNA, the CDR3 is TGTGCCAGCAGCTATCTTGAGAGCTCTGGAAACACCATATATTTT.

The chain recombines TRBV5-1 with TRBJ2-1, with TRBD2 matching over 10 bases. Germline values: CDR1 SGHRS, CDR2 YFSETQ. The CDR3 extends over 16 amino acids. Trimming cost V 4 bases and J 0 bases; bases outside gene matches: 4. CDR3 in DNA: TGCGCCAGCAGCCCTCGACTAGCGGGCTCCTACAATGAGCAGTTCTTC. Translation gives CASSPRLAGSYNEQFF.

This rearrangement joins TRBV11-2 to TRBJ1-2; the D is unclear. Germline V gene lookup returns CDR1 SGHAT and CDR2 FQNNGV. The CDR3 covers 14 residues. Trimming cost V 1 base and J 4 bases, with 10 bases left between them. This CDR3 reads CASSLARRAYGYTF. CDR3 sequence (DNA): TGTGCCAGCAGCTTAGCCAGGAGGGCCTATGGCTACACCTTC.